A single sample is the source of the 30 T cell receptor beta chains below, sequenced in a study of long-term antiretroviral therapy in people with HIV. It was version v3.0 of the immunoSEQ assay that was run at survey level. Profiling relied on immunoSEQ multiplex PCR, and the TCRdb table lists in-frame clones only, not all of them. The sample holds around 21,000 clones, 81% seen once. The sequenced sample was unsorted PBMCs, obtained 1.5 years after starting antiretroviral therapy. The receptors stem from a man aged 25-45 years with HIV.

The CDR3 bases are TGCAGCGCCCAGTACAGGTTCAACGAGCAGTACTTC. Translation gives CSAQYRFNEQYF. The rearrangement joins TRBV29-1 to TRBJ2-7; TRBD1 is a possible D gene (5 bases). Per germline, CDR1 SQVTM and CDR2 ANQGSEA. Trimming stripped 7 bases from V and 5 bases from J, with 15 bases between. This CDR3 contains 12 residues.

This chain uses TRBV6-4 with TRBJ1-2; 8 nucleotides match TRBD1. CDR3 length equals 15 residues. V was clipped by 2 bases and J by 6 bases; unmatched bases: 8. Germline V lookup: CDR1 MRHNA, CDR2 SNTAGT. CDR3 nucleotides: TGTGCCAGCAGTGACACTTCACAGGGGGTGAATGGCTACACCTTC. Translation gives CASSDTSQGVNGYTF.

The chain joins TRBV6-1 to TRBJ1-2; TRBD1 matches at 8 bases. Germline V gene data show CDR1 as MNHNS and CDR2 as SASEGT. This CDR3 has 14 residues. Losses at the gene ends were 7 bases for V and 4 bases for J; bases not matched to a gene: 8. The CDR3 is CASTPGQAAYGYTF. Here the CDR3 DNA reads TGTGCCAGCACCCCGGGACAGGCAGCCTATGGCTACACCTTC.

This rearrangement joins TRBV29-1 to TRBJ1-1; the match to TRBD1 covers 8 bases. Germline CDR1 is SQVTM and CDR2 is ANQGSEA. The CDR3 has 13 residues. V was clipped by 5 bases and J by 6 bases; unmatched bases: 8. The CDR3 here is CSVNRGRTSEAFF. CDR3 DNA: TGCAGCGTTAACAGGGGGAGGACGTCTGAAGCTTTCTTT.

The chain joins TRBV7-8 to TRBJ2-7; 7 bases line up with TRBD2. CDR3 length: 15 residues. CDR1 and CDR2 from the germline V gene are SGHVS and FQNEAQ. The trim removed 4 bases at V and 4 bases at J, leaving 10 bases unmatched. CDR3 DNA sequence: TGTGCCAGCAGCTCCGTAGCGGGTAGGGTTTACGAGCAGTACTTC. Protein: CASSSVAGRVYEQYF.

CDR3 amino acids: CASSPPPWGGALYEQFF. The CDR3 DNA reads TGTGCCAGCAGCCCCCCTCCTTGGGGGGGGGCTCTCTATGAGCAGTTCTTC. This chain uses TRBV5-6 with TRBJ2-1, with TRBD2 as a possible D gene (7 bases). The CDR3 spans 17 residues. The V gene's germline CDR1 is SGHDT and CDR2 YYEEEE. Deletions cut 4 bases from V and 8 bases from J, with 25 bases between. Combining the CDR3 with reference TRBV5-6 and TRBJ2-1 gives the whole variable domain DAGVTQSPTHLIKTRGQQVTLRCSPKSGHDTVSWYQQALGQGPQFIFQYYEEEERQRGNFPDRFSGHQFPNYSSELNVNALLLGDSALYLCASSPPPWGGALYEQFFGPGTRLTVL.

The V and J genes are TRBV4-1 and TRBJ2-1, with D possibly being TRBD2 (5 bases). Between the trimmed V and J ends, which lost 1 base and 7 bases, there was a span of 11 bases. Germline CDR1 and CDR2: MGHRA and YSYEKL. The CDR3 sequence is 14 residues long. In DNA, the CDR3 is TGCGCCAGCAGCCAAGGGGAGACGGTGAATGAGCAGTTCTTC. Amino acid sequence: CASSQGETVNEQFF.

V and J are TRBV29-1 and TRBJ2-2, with D perhaps TRBD1 (6 bases). The CDR3 has 14 amino acids. Trimming cost V 6 bases and J 4 bases, with 15 bases left between them. CDR1 and CDR2 (germline): SQVTM, ANQGSEA. The CDR3 region is CSVQGTGLTGELFF. DNA for the CDR3: TGCAGCGTCCAAGGCACAGGGCTCACCGGGGAGCTGTTTTTT.

This clone was seen more than once but under ten times. This chain connects TRBV2 to TRBJ1-3; 7 nucleotides line up with TRBD1. J lost 3 bases, V lost 4 bases, and 6 bases had no gene match. The CDR3 runs 15 residues. The V gene's germline CDR1 is SNHLY and CDR2 FYNNEI. CDR3 protein: CASSADRLGGNTIYF. The CDR3 DNA reads as TGTGCCAGCAGTGCGGACAGGCTTGGTGGAAACACCATATATTTT.

The gene calls are TRBV7-2 and TRBJ2-7; 8 bases align to TRBD1. Trimming removed 4 bases from V and 5 bases from J; junction bases left unmatched: 1. CDR1 is SGHTA, CDR2 FQGNSA, per germline. The CDR3 contains 12 residues. CDR3 in DNA: TGTGCCAGCAGCTACAGGGGGGACGAGCAGTACTTC. Translating gives CASSYRGDEQYF.

This sequence joins TRBV2 and TRBJ1-2, with D possibly TRBD1 on 6 matching bases. This CDR3 comprises 16 residues. V was trimmed by 6 bases and J by 3 bases, leaving 20 bases between them. The germline V gene has CDR1 SNHLY and CDR2 FYNNEI. The CDR3 sequence: CASSELGQTAHYGYTF. The CDR3 nucleotides are TGTGCCAGCAGCGAGCTCGGACAGACGGCTCACTATGGCTACACCTTC.

The rearrangement uses TRBV28 and TRBJ1-5, with 7 bases lining up with TRBD1. In germline, CDR1 is MDHEN, CDR2 SYDVKM. J lost 0 bases, V lost 2 bases, and 7 bases had no gene match. The CDR3 length is 17 residues. The CDR3 region is CASSLGTEIYSNQPQHF. The CDR3 nucleotides read TGTGCCAGCAGTTTAGGGACAGAAATTTATAGCAATCAGCCCCAGCATTTT.

This clone was seen a handful of times. The V gene is TRBV7-6, the J gene TRBJ2-2; 9 bases are a match to TRBD2. CDR1 is SGHVS and CDR2 is FNYEAQ in the germline V gene. CDR3 size: 16 residues. The V and J ends lost 6 bases and 0 bases, in that order; junction bases with no gene match: 5. In DNA form, the CDR3 reads TGTGCCAGCAGTTACACTAGCGGGTCGAACACCGGGGAGCTGTTTTTT. This gives the protein CASSYTSGSNTGELFF.

The rearrangement joins TRBV11-3 to TRBJ2-7; 11 bases agree with TRBD2. V shed 1 base and J 2 bases; nucleotides not matched to a gene: 1. The CDR3 length is 15 residues. The germline V gene encodes CDR1 SGHNT and CDR2 YENEEA. DNA for the CDR3: TGTGCCAGCAGCTTAGGTAGCGGGAGGGCCTACGAGCAGTACTTC. Translation: CASSLGSGRAYEQYF.

This clone is a singleton in its sample. The J gene is TRBJ2-7, the V gene TRBV28, with 7 bases that match TRBD1. With 3 bases clipped from V and 2 bases from J, the junction kept 4 bases outside the gene matches. The CDR3 sequence is 14 residues long. Germline V gives CDR1 MDHEN, CDR2 SYDVKM. In nucleotides, the CDR3 is TGTGCCAGCAGTTTTAGGGGGCCAACCTACGAGCAGTACTTC. Protein sequence: CASSFRGPTYEQYF.

J is TRBJ1-2 and V is TRBV28; 10 positions match TRBD1. The CDR3 contains 14 residues. After removal of 6 bases from V and 0 bases from J, the junction contained 1 base not matched to a gene. In germline, CDR1 is MDHEN, CDR2 SYDVKM. The CDR3 loop reads CASRTGGANYGYTF. Written as DNA, the CDR3 is TGTGCCAGCAGGACAGGGGGCGCTAACTATGGCTACACCTTC.

The chain employs TRBV7-8 and TRBJ2-5; 11 bases are a match to TRBD2. This CDR3 contains 17 residues. After removal of 5 bases from V and 0 bases from J, the junction contained 8 bases not matched to a gene. Germline loops: CDR1 SGHVS, CDR2 FQNEAQ. The CDR3 spells CASSGGTSGRYQETQYF. CDR3 nucleotides: TGTGCCAGCAGCGGGGGGACTAGCGGAAGGTACCAAGAGACCCAGTACTTC.

Only one count was recorded for this clone. This chain connects TRBV29-1 to TRBJ2-1; weak D call: TRBD1 (5 bases). The V end was cut by 2 bases, the J end by 4 bases, with 24 bases between. This CDR3 is 18 amino acids long. CDR1 and CDR2 from the germline V gene are SQVTM and ANQGSEA. The CDR3 sequence is CSVESPTGSSTNYNEQFF. As DNA, the CDR3 is TGCAGCGTTGAAAGCCCTACAGGATCCTCCACAAATTACAATGAGCAGTTCTTC.

V is TRBV11-2 and J is TRBJ2-5; 7 bases fit TRBD2. The CDR3 has 14 residues. Germline V gene sequence: CDR1 SGHAT, CDR2 FQNNGV. With V trimmed by 3 bases and J by 1 base, 2 bases remained unmatched. The CDR3 nucleotides read TGTGCCAGCAGCTTGTCGGGGGGCCAAGAGACCCAGTACTTC. As protein: CASSLSGGQETQYF.

The chain is built from TRBV10-3 and TRBJ2-7; D ambiguous. The CDR3 is 15 residues long. V lost 3 bases and J lost 0, with 12 bases in between. Germline lookup yields CDR1 ENHRY and CDR2 SYGVKD. The CDR3 loop reads CAISEGPASSYEQYF. CDR3 in DNA: TGTGCCATCAGTGAAGGGCCCGCCAGCTCCTACGAGCAGTACTTC.

This rearrangement joins TRBV25-1 to TRBJ2-2, with 7 bases matching TRBD2. CDR3 length: 15 residues. Germline CDR1 MGHDK, CDR2 SYGVNS. V trimming: 7 bases; J trimming: 7 bases; junction bases outside the gene matches: 12. CDR3 residues: CASTSSGMFNGELFF. The CDR3 bases are TGTGCCAGCACATCAAGCGGGATGTTTAACGGGGAGCTGTTTTTT.

The CDR3 sequence: CASSALGGYTF. The CDR3, as DNA: TGTGCCAGCAGTGCCCTAGGGGGCTACACCTTC. J is TRBJ1-2 and V is TRBV27; no clear D. V lost 5 bases, J lost 8 bases, and 9 bases lay in between. The CDR3 loop spans 11 amino acids. Germline V gene data show CDR1 as MNHEY and CDR2 as SMNVEV (reference sequence).

This clone was observed a few times. V and J are TRBV19 and TRBJ1-5; 12 nucleotides align to TRBD1. This CDR3 contains 13 residues. The germline V gene has CDR1 LNHDA and CDR2 SQIVND (reference sequence). The V and J ends lost 11 bases and 6 bases, in that order; junction bases with no gene match: 5. DNA of the CDR3: TGTGCCGCAGGGACAGGGGGCGCTCAGCCCCAGCATTTT. Its translation: CAAGTGGAQPQHF.

This chain uses TRBV28 with TRBJ1-4; D unresolved. The germline V gene has CDR1 MDHEN and CDR2 SYDVKM. This CDR3 is 18 amino acids long. Deletions cut 1 base from V and 0 bases from J, with 15 bases between. The CDR3 reads CASSLLGFEAATNEKLFF. The CDR3 bases are TGTGCCAGCAGTTTATTGGGTTTCGAGGCTGCAACTAATGAAAAACTGTTTTTT.

This chain links TRBV9 with TRBJ2-3; 10 bases fit TRBD2. This CDR3 contains 16 residues. Trimming removed 4 bases from V and 2 bases from J; junction bases left unmatched: 7. Germline V CDR1 and CDR2: SGDLS, YYNGEE. Here the CDR3 reads CASSPSGTSVTDTQYF. The CDR3 DNA reads TGTGCCAGCAGCCCTTCCGGGACTAGCGTCACAGATACGCAGTATTTT.

The chain employs TRBV18 and TRBJ1-5, with a weak D call TRBD1 (5 bases). V shed 6 bases and J shed 5 bases, with 11 bases lying between them. The germline V gene has CDR1 KGHSH and CDR2 LQKENI. This CDR3 comprises 13 residues. This chain's CDR3 is CASSPDIYQPQHF. Here the CDR3 DNA reads TGTGCCAGCTCCCCGGACATCTATCAGCCCCAGCATTTT.

In this sample, this clone turned up a few times. The V and J genes are TRBV13 and TRBJ2-7; unclear D gene. Deletions cut 5 bases from V and 3 bases from J, with 8 bases between. Per germline, CDR1 PRHDT and CDR2 FYEKMQ (reference sequence). This CDR3 spans 12 amino acids. The DNA for the CDR3 is TGTGCCAGCAGCGAGTACGGCTACGAGCAGTACTTC. This translates into CASSEYGYEQYF. The variable domain in full, with the rest retrieved from reference TRBV13 and TRBJ2-7, is AAGVIQSPRHLIKEKRETATLKCYPIPRHDTVYWYQQGPGQDPQFLISFYEKMQSDKGSIPDRFSAQQFSDYHSELNMSSLELGDSALYFCASSEYGYEQYFGPGTRLTVT.

This clone was seen only once. The gene calls are TRBV5-4 and TRBJ1-5; no clear D. Germline loops: CDR1 SGHNT, CDR2 YYREEE (reference sequence). This CDR3 region has 14 residues. The ends were cut back, 5 bases at V and 0 bases at J, with 9 bases in the middle. CDR3 in DNA: TGTGCCAGCAGTTCGGACCCTAGCAATCAGCCCCAGCATTTT. Amino acid sequence: CASSSDPSNQPQHF.

The CDR3 here is CASSSRQGIPLKEYF. The CDR3 DNA reads TGTGCCAGCAGTTCACGACAGGGAATCCCCCTTAAGGAGTACTTC. This rearrangement joins TRBV27 to TRBJ2-7, with 7 bases fitting TRBD1. This CDR3 comprises 15 residues. Germline lookup yields CDR1 MNHEY and CDR2 SMNVEV (reference sequence). Unmatched junction bases numbered 17, after V lost 4 bases and J lost 11 bases.

This chain uses TRBV4-2 with TRBJ2-2; 8 bases fit TRBD1. CDR1 and CDR2 from the germline V gene are LGHNA and YNFKEQ. CDR3 length equals 16 residues. J was trimmed by 0 bases and V by 4 bases; bases with no gene match: 4. The CDR3 is CASSPTTGANTGELFF. CDR3 DNA: TGTGCCAGCAGCCCAACGACAGGGGCGAACACCGGGGAGCTGTTTTTT.